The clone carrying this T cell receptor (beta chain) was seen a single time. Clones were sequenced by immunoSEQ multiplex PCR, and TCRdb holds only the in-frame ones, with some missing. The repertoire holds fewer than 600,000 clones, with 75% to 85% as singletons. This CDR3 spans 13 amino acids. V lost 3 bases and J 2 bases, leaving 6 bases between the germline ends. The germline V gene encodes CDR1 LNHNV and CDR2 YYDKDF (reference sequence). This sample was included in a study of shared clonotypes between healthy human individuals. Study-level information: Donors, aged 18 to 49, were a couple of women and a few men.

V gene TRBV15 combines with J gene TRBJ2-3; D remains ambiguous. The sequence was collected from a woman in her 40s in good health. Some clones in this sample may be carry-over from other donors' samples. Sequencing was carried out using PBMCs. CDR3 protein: CATSRPDTDTQYF. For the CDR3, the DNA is TGTGCCACCAGCAGGCCGGACACAGATACGCAGTATTTT. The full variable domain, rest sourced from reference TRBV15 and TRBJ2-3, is DAMVIQNPRYQVTQFGKPVTLSCSQTLNHNVMYWYQQKSSQAPKLLFHYYDKDFNNEADTPDNFQSRRPNTSFCFLDIRSPGLGDTAMYLCATSRPDTDTQYFGPGTRLTVL.